These 32 T cell receptor beta chains were sequenced from one sample in a study of blood T cell repertoires in COVID-19. The protocol was immunoSEQ multiplex PCR, while the TCRdb copy is restricted to in-frame clones and leaves out a portion. This repertoire shows 150,000 to 200,000 clones, nearly 90% found once; its top ten account for approximately 2.3%. Input material: PBMCs or T cells enriched from blood (not recorded which). These receptors were collected from a woman between 40 and 50 years old with acute COVID-19.

V and J are TRBV14 and TRBJ1-1, with TRBD1 matching over 9 bases. The CDR3 runs to 18 residues. Germline-derived CDR1 and CDR2 are SGHDN and FVKESK. V was pared by 0 bases and J by 4 bases, with 12 bases of the junction left unmatched. CDR3 loop: CASSQDLGTGLGSTEAFF. CDR3 DNA: TGTGCCAGCAGCCAAGATCTAGGGACAGGGCTTGGGAGCACTGAAGCTTTCTTT. The full variable domain, its missing parts supplied by reference TRBV14 and TRBJ1-1, is EAGVTQFPSHSVIEKGQTVTLRCDPISGHDNLYWYRRVMGKEIKFLLHFVKESKQDESGMPNNRFLAERTGGTYSTLKVQPAELEDSGVYFCASSQDLGTGLGSTEAFFGQGTRLTVV.

The V and J genes are TRBV4-3 and TRBJ2-2, with TRBD2 matching 8 bases. Germline V CDR1 and CDR2: LGHNA, YSLEER. The CDR3 consists of 18 residues. V lost 0 bases, J lost 5 bases, and 11 bases stayed unmatched. The CDR3 nucleotides read TGCGCCAGCAGCCAAGACAGAAACGGACTAGCTGGGACCGGGGAGCTGTTTTTT. Amino acid sequence: CASSQDRNGLAGTGELFF.

The rearrangement joins TRBV6-2 or TRBV6-3 to TRBJ2-5, with 8 bases aligning to TRBD2. The CDR3 has 15 amino acids. Germline CDR1 is MNHEY and CDR2 is SVGEGT. Germline trimming cut 5 bases from V and 4 bases from J; bases unmatched to any gene: 9. CDR3 protein: CASSAGLGVVETQYF. For the CDR3, the DNA is TGTGCCAGCAGTGCGGGACTAGGGGTCGTAGAGACCCAGTACTTC.

V and J are TRBV2 and TRBJ1-5; 7 nucleotides match TRBD1. The J segment lost 4 bases and the V segment lost 5 bases, leaving 2 bases of the junction unmatched. The CDR3 runs to 13 residues. Germline lookup yields CDR1 SNHLY and CDR2 FYNNEI. The CDR3: CASSSQGNQPQHF. The CDR3 coding sequence is TGTGCCAGCAGTTCACAGGGGAATCAGCCCCAGCATTTT. Based on the CDR3 plus reference TRBV2 and TRBJ1-5, the full variable domain is EPEVTQTPSHQVTQMGQEVILRCVPISNHLYFYWYRQILGQKVEFLVSFYNNEISEKSEIFDDQFSVERPDGSNFTLKIRSTKLEDSAMYFCASSSQGNQPQHFGDGTRLSIL.

A few counts support this clone. V gene TRBV7-2 combines with J gene TRBJ1-6; D not resolved. V was pared by 5 bases and J by 1 base, with 15 bases between. Germline V lookup: CDR1 SGHTA, CDR2 FQGNSA. The length of the CDR3 is 17 residues. Here the CDR3 DNA reads TGTGCCAGCAGCCCTCTACTCGGGGAATCCTATAATTCACCCCTCCACTTT. It codes for CASSPLLGESYNSPLHF.

The chain is built from TRBV9 and TRBJ1-1; weak D call: TRBD1 (6 bases). V lost 4 bases, J lost 1 base, and 17 bases lay in between. The CDR3 totals 16 residues. CDR1 is SGDLS and CDR2 is YYNGEE in the germline V gene. The CDR3 here is CASSRDTLTRNTEAFF. CDR3 nucleotides: TGTGCCAGCAGCCGGGACACCCTTACGAGGAACACTGAAGCTTTCTTT.

As concerns this clone: A junction end diverges from the germline sequence, so it may reflect a read error. This CDR3 reads CASSLAATGVGETQYF. CDR3 nucleotides: TGTGCTAGCAGCTTAGCGGCGACAGGGGTAGGAGAGACCCAGTACTTC. The chain is built from TRBV7-7 and TRBJ2-5; 8 bases map to TRBD1. The CDR3 is made up of 16 amino acids. Germline-derived CDR1 and CDR2 are SSHAT and FNYEAQ (reference sequence). The whole variable domain, filled in from reference TRBV7-7 and TRBJ2-5, reads GAGVSQSPRYKVTKRGQDVTLRCDPISSHATLYWYQQALGQGPEFLTYFNYEAQPDKSGLPSDRFSAERPEGSISTLTIQRTEQRDSAMYRCASSLAATGVGETQYFGPGTRLLVL.

This clone has a single count. The J gene is TRBJ2-2, the V gene TRBV7-6, with unresolved D. V dropped 3 bases and J dropped 15 bases, with 20 bases sitting between them. The CDR3 runs to 14 residues. Germline V gene sequence: CDR1 SGHVS, CDR2 FNYEAQ. CDR3 sequence reads: CASSFRRTPDKMFF. CDR3 nucleotides: TGTGCCAGCAGCTTCAGGCGCACACCAGATAAGATGTTTTTT.

The V and J genes are TRBV12-5 and TRBJ2-1, with D unresolved. Germline V CDR1 and CDR2: LGHNT, FRNRAP. V lost 1 base to trimming and J lost 12 bases, with 13 bases between them. The CDR3 length is 13 residues. In nucleotides, the CDR3 is TGTGCTAGTGGTTTGGGTGGGCCCTCCAGGCAGTTCTTC. It translates to CASGLGGPSRQFF.

This chain connects TRBV6-5 to TRBJ2-3; 7 bases map to TRBD1. The CDR3 sequence is 13 residues long. V dropped 8 bases and J dropped 0; count of bases not matched to a gene: 2. Germline CDR1 is MNHEY and CDR2 is SVGAGI. CDR3 DNA sequence: TGTGCCAGCCGGGACAGAAGCACAGATACGCAGTATTTT. Translating gives CASRDRSTDTQYF.

The chain couples TRBV6-5 to TRBJ1-1; 8 nucleotides match TRBD1. The germline V gene has CDR1 MNHEY and CDR2 SVGAGI. The V gene end was trimmed by 6 bases and the J gene end by 7 bases; junction bases not matched to a gene: 7. The CDR3 is 13 amino acids. The CDR3: CASSRPGTGEAFF. In DNA form, the CDR3 reads TGTGCCAGCAGCCGACCCGGGACAGGTGAAGCTTTCTTT.

This chain connects TRBV6-1 to TRBJ1-2; TRBD1 agrees at 8 bases. CDR1 and CDR2 from the germline V gene are MNHNS and SASEGT. The CDR3 is 15 residues long. V lost 3 bases and J lost 5; bases outside the gene matches: 8. CDR3 sequence reads: CASSERTGPRYGYTF. Here the CDR3 DNA reads TGTGCCAGCAGTGAGCGGACAGGGCCTAGGTATGGCTACACCTTC.

In nucleotides, the CDR3 is TGTGCCAGCAGCCAGTCCCCTACGAGGGCGGGACTAGCCTACGAGCAGTACTTC. Its protein product is CASSQSPTRAGLAYEQYF. The chain is built from TRBV4-2 and TRBJ2-7, with TRBD2 identical over 8 bases. After removal of 3 bases from V and 2 bases from J, the junction contained 15 bases not matched to a gene. CDR1 is LGHNA, CDR2 YNFKEQ, per germline. CDR3 length: 18 residues.

J is TRBJ1-4 and V is TRBV15; D gene ambiguous. The CDR3 runs 15 residues. Germline values: CDR1 LNHNV, CDR2 YYDKDF (reference sequence). Trimming cost V 1 base and J 6 bases, with 12 bases left between them. The DNA for the CDR3 is TGTGCCACCAGCAGAGGCAGGAATTACGATGAAAAACTGTTTTTT. Protein sequence: CATSRGRNYDEKLFF.

This clone showed up just a few times. This chain connects TRBV7-2 to TRBJ1-3; 7 bases are shared with TRBD1. Germline CDR1 and CDR2: SGHTA and FQGNSA. The J segment lost 3 bases and the V segment lost 1 base, leaving 6 bases of the junction unmatched. The CDR3 totals 16 residues. In DNA form, the CDR3 reads TGTGCCAGCAGCTTAGTGAAGGGGGCCGTTGGAAACACCATATATTTT. Translating gives CASSLVKGAVGNTIYF.

The chain employs TRBV10-1 and TRBJ1-2, with D unresolved. This CDR3 spans 15 amino acids. V dropped 3 bases and J dropped 6 bases, with 17 bases sitting between them. CDR1 is WNHNN, CDR2 SYGVQD, per germline (reference sequence). DNA of the CDR3: TGCGCCAGCAGTGATGAGGGCGGAGAGCAAGATGGCTACACCTTC. Protein product: CASSDEGGEQDGYTF.

The chain has TRBV19 and TRBJ1-2; TRBD1 matches at 11 bases. CDR1 is LNHDA, CDR2 SQIVND, per germline (reference sequence). The CDR3 totals 15 residues. Trimming took 4 bases from V and 8 from J; bases not matched to a gene: 9. The CDR3 bases are TGTGCCAGTAGTACGCGGACAGGGGGCGCCGGGGGCTACACCTTC. Residues: CASSTRTGGAGGYTF.

This chain uses TRBV7-3 with TRBJ2-7; 9 nucleotides align to TRBD2. Trimming at V came to 1 base and at J to 2 bases, leaving 3 bases not matched to a gene. Germline CDR1 reads SGHTA; CDR2 reads FQGTGA. The CDR3 contains 15 residues. The chain's CDR3 is CASSLNAGGTYEQYF. The CDR3 bases are TGTGCCAGCAGCTTAAATGCGGGAGGGACCTACGAGCAGTACTTC.

The rearrangement uses TRBV18 and TRBJ2-1, with a weak D call TRBD1 (7 bases). The CDR3 runs to 15 residues. Germline lookup yields CDR1 KGHSH and CDR2 LQKENI. The V and J ends lost 3 bases and 2 bases respectively, with 11 bases between them. This CDR3 is CASSPQGGPYNEQFF. In DNA form, the CDR3 reads TGTGCCAGCTCACCGCAGGGGGGACCCTACAATGAGCAGTTCTTC.

This clone appeared a few times. This chain uses TRBV18 with TRBJ2-3, with D unclear. CDR1 and CDR2 (germline): KGHSH, LQKENI. This CDR3 has 12 residues. V lost 6 bases, J lost 3 bases, and 7 bases lay in between. The chain's CDR3 is CASSSGTDTQYF. The CDR3 bases are TGTGCCAGCTCGTCCGGGACAGATACGCAGTATTTT.

The V and J genes are TRBV4-2 and TRBJ2-1, with TRBD2 as a possible D gene (6 bases). V was trimmed by 0 bases and J by 8 bases, leaving 20 bases between them. The germline V gene encodes CDR1 LGHNA and CDR2 YNFKEQ. The CDR3 sequence is 17 residues long. The CDR3 reads CASSQESGYGRSDEQFF. Here the CDR3 DNA reads TGTGCCAGCAGCCAAGAATCGGGGTACGGGAGAAGTGATGAGCAGTTCTTC.

The gene calls are TRBV7-9 and TRBJ2-5; 13 bases map to TRBD2. There are 17 residues in the CDR3. Per germline, CDR1 SEHNR and CDR2 FQNEAQ (reference sequence). The trim removed 6 bases at V and 0 bases at J, leaving 7 bases unmatched. The CDR3 reads CASSWTSGGRYQETQYF. In DNA form, the CDR3 reads TGTGCCAGCAGTTGGACTAGCGGGGGCCGGTACCAAGAGACCCAGTACTTC.

The table lists this clone with a count of one. J is TRBJ1-4 and V is TRBV7-2; the D gene is possibly TRBD1 (5 bases). This CDR3 spans 14 amino acids. CDR1 is SGHTA and CDR2 is FQGNSA in the germline V gene. Trimming pared 4 bases from V and 11 bases from J, leaving 17 bases between. The CDR3 DNA reads as TGTGCCAGCAGCTCACAGGCCTCAACTTGGAAACTGTTTTTT. Protein sequence: CASSSQASTWKLFF.

This chain joins TRBV5-1 and TRBJ1-2, with 7 bases fitting TRBD1. The CDR3 loop spans 13 amino acids. Germline trimming cut 3 bases from V and 4 bases from J; bases unmatched to any gene: 3. Germline CDR1 SGHRS, CDR2 YFSETQ. In DNA, the CDR3 is TGCGCCAGCAGCTGGACAGGCCCCTATGGCTACACCTTC. Residues: CASSWTGPYGYTF.

V gene TRBV6-5 combines with J gene TRBJ1-1; 10 bases agree with TRBD1. The CDR3 length is 15 residues. V shed 2 bases and J 4 bases; nucleotides not matched to a gene: 4. The germline gives CDR1 MNHEY, CDR2 SVGAGI. The CDR3 sequence is CASSYRGTGATEAFF. Written as DNA, the CDR3 is TGTGCCAGCAGTTACAGGGGGACAGGGGCCACTGAAGCTTTCTTT.

The CDR3 bases are TGTGCCAGCAGTATCGACAGACTCAATGAGCAGTTCTTC. It is translated as CASSIDRLNEQFF. The J gene is TRBJ2-1, the V gene TRBV6-5, with D tentatively TRBD1 (5 bases). Germline CDR1 MNHEY, CDR2 SVGAGI. This CDR3 has 13 residues. The ends were cut back, 5 bases at V and 6 bases at J, with 11 bases in the middle.

The genes are TRBV28 and TRBJ2-3, with D perhaps matching TRBD1 (5 bases). V was trimmed by 2 bases and J by 3 bases, leaving 15 bases between them. The CDR3 has 16 residues. Germline V CDR1 and CDR2: MDHEN, SYDVKM. The CDR3 here is CASSLLGLRETDTQYF. CDR3 bases: TGTGCCAGCAGTTTACTGGGGCTGAGAGAAACAGATACGCAGTATTTT.

This clone was detected once. The V and J genes are TRBV28 and TRBJ2-1; TRBD1 might be the D (5 bases). Per germline, CDR1 MDHEN and CDR2 SYDVKM. The CDR3 length is 18 residues. V shed 5 bases and J shed 6 bases, with 26 bases lying between them. The CDR3 DNA reads as TGTGCCAGCAGTCAAGGACCCCTGACAGTCCTCCAGGGCAATGAGCAGTTCTTC. This gives the protein CASSQGPLTVLQGNEQFF. The whole variable domain, remainder taken from reference TRBV28 and TRBJ2-1, is DVKVTQSSRYLVKRTGEKVFLECVQDMDHENMFWYRQDPGLGLRLIYFSYDVKMKEKGDIPEGYSVSREKKERFSLILESASTNQTSMYLCASSQGPLTVLQGNEQFFGPGTRLTVL.

The rearrangement uses TRBV19 and TRBJ1-5; 9 bases are shared with TRBD1. J gave up 9 bases and V 5 bases, and 5 bases lay outside the gene matches. Germline V gene lookup returns CDR1 LNHDA and CDR2 SQIVND (reference sequence). The CDR3 has 13 residues. For the CDR3, the DNA is TGTGCCAGTAGTCAAGGGGGACAGGGGCCCCAGCATTTT. Its protein product is CASSQGGQGPQHF.

The chain links TRBV27 to TRBJ2-7; 9 positions agree with TRBD2. J was trimmed by 5 bases and V by 6 bases; bases with no gene match: 11. This CDR3 is 15 amino acids long. Looked up from germline, CDR1 is MNHEY and CDR2 is SMNVEV (reference sequence). The DNA of the CDR3 is TGTGCCAGCAGACCTGGGACTAGCTGGACGGACGAGCAGTACTTC. This sequence encodes CASRPGTSWTDEQYF.

The chain has TRBV28 and TRBJ1-5; no definite D call. V gave up 3 bases and J gave up 4 bases, with 10 bases separating them. Germline V gives CDR1 MDHEN, CDR2 SYDVKM. CDR3 length: 14 amino acids. In DNA, the CDR3 is TGTGCCAGCAGTTTGCGAGGGCAAAATCAGCCCCAGCATTTT. Its translation is CASSLRGQNQPQHF.

V and J are TRBV3-1 (or the pseudogene TRBV3-2) and TRBJ2-3; tentative D call: TRBD1 (5 bases). The CDR3 consists of 16 residues. Germline lookup yields CDR1 LGHDT and CDR2 YNNKEL (reference sequence). Trimming shortened V by 0 bases and J by 0 bases, and 10 bases separated the two germline ends. CDR3 bases: TGTGCCAGCAGCCAAGATTACAGGACGAGCACAGATACGCAGTATTTT. Amino acids: CASSQDYRTSTDTQYF.